This TCR beta chain derives from a study of beta chain features in type 1 diabetes. Study-level results: Fewer insertions but more deletions were seen at VDJ junctions in type 1 diabetes patients.

On this clone itself: Its antigen is unidentified.

The V gene end was trimmed by 2 bases and the J gene end by 6 bases; junction bases not matched to a gene: 7. Germline CDR1 and CDR2: LGHNA and YSLEER. The CDR3 runs 16 residues. What was sequenced were expressed TCRB transcripts, since all of the isolated RNA had been reverse transcribed. Only in-frame clones appear in the TCRdb table, and some are missing; sequencing was by immunoSEQ multiplex PCR. The data contain 300,000 to 400,000 clones, 8% of them singletons. J is TRBJ2-3 and V is TRBV4-3, with 11 bases aligning to TRBD2. The sequence was obtained from a woman aged 18-29 years in good health. The sequenced sample was central memory CD4+ T cells from blood. The CDR3 coding sequence is TGCGCCAGCAGCCAAACCGGGAGACTAGCGGGGGATACGCAGTATTTT. Its protein product is CASSQTGRLAGDTQYF.